This TCR beta chain came from a study of blood T cell repertoires in COVID-19. Study information: The United States, Italy and Spain provided the acute and convalescent COVID-19 samples.

In the original workflow: Estimated nucleated cell counts came from reference gene primer amplification. Here immunoSEQ multiplex PCR was the method, and the copy in TCRdb shows in-frame clones only, minus some. V, J and clone size derive from that table, while D and trimming were established from the DNA sequence. In the table there are about 400,000 clones, approximately 89% of which are singletons. V was pared by 7 bases and J by 6 bases, with 18 bases between. The germline V gene has CDR1 MNHEY and CDR2 SVGAGI. The CDR3 has 14 amino acids. Either two negative PCRs, clearance, or symptom resolution qualified Cohort 3 donors as recovered.

Source material: PBMCs or T cells enriched from blood (not recorded which). The chain is built from TRBV6-5 and TRBJ1-2; D may be TRBD1 (6 bases). The origin of this receptor is a woman aged 25-40 years who had recovered from COVID-19. CDR3 nucleotide sequence: TGTGCCAGCAACACAGGACAGCCACCGAATGGCTACACCTTC. Translated, it gives CASNTGQPPNGYTF.